This record looks at one TCR beta chain sequence and its context. These data are taken from a study of early T cells in non-severe SARS-CoV-2 infection. Study-wide context: Unsorted whole blood bulk RNA was sequenced, with unpaired chains.

Each cDNA molecule carried a unique molecular identifier. TCRdb fed the 5' RACE reads into MiXCR, producing one record per CDR3 protein. The table includes 20,000 to 30,000 distinct CDR3 sequences, more than 4% detected once. The germline gives CDR1 SNHLY, CDR2 FYNNEI. V was shortened by 6 bases and J by 5 bases, with 19 bases between the two germline ends. The CDR3 spans 15 residues. The clonotype originates from an adult who was a healthcare worker with PCR-confirmed SARS-CoV-2 infection or an uninfected control (not recorded which). The J gene is TRBJ2-5, the V gene TRBV2, with a weak D call TRBD2 (6 bases). The sequenced sample was whole blood. This CDR3 reads CASREKGTRGETQYF. The CDR3 DNA is TGTGCCAGCAGGGAGAAAGGGACTCGCGGGGAGACCCAGTACTTC.